Sequencing of this T cell receptor (beta chain) was carried out in a study of T cells after yellow fever vaccination. With 1 base removed from V and 5 bases from J, the gap between germline ends came to 7 bases. This CDR3 is built from 13 residues. Germline CDR1 is LNHDA and CDR2 is SQIVND (reference sequence). In TCRdb, the 5' RACE reads were re-called with MiXCR into one record per CDR3 protein. The table shows 100,000 to 150,000 distinct CDR3 sequences, with 15% occurring only once. This receptor was taken from a young man who received the YFV17D yellow fever vaccine. The J gene is TRBJ2-3, the V gene TRBV19, with no clear D. Sequencing used CD8+ T cells sorted from PBMCs, obtained 5 days after the yellow fever booster vaccination. The CDR3 DNA follows: TGTGCCAGTAGTATAGTAAGGCTAGATACGCAGTATTTT. Translated, it gives CASSIVRLDTQYF.